The present T cell receptor beta chain was sequenced within a study of T cells in Graves' hyperthyroidism and ophthalmopathy. CDR1 is MDHEN, CDR2 SYDVKM, per germline. V was trimmed by 6 bases and J by 4 bases, leaving 16 bases between them. The CDR3 consists of 15 residues. The cohort's ophthalmopathy patients, a group with duration under 3 months, had a Clinical Activity Score of at least 3 and a NOSPECS grade of at least 4. Any patient presenting with uncontrolled infection, other autoimmune disease, pregnancy or lactation was left out. From RNA transcripts, TCR beta CDR3 regions were amplified. The HTBI primer set was used in a first-round RT-PCR of the TCR CDR3. TCRdb re-called the multiplex PCR reads through MiXCR, storing one row per CDR3 protein. The sample consists of fewer than 650,000 distinct CDR3 sequences, approximately 15% of them appearing once. On this clonotype itself: Its antigen is not identified.

Points from the study as a whole: Before onset, ophthalmopathy was predicted by the model a median around 6 months earlier.

This receptor was obtained from a woman in her 40s with Graves' ophthalmopathy. The sample consisted of blood. The J gene is TRBJ1-5, the V gene TRBV28; D unresolved. CDR3 nucleotide sequence: TGTGCCAGCAGCCCTGAAGGCCTGGGGAATCAGCCCCAGCATTTT. This translates into CASSPEGLGNQPQHF. Using reference TRBV28 and TRBJ1-5 for the parts outside the CDR3, the full variable domain is DVKVTQSSRYLVKRTGEKVFLECVQDMDHENMFWYRQDPGLGLRLIYFSYDVKMKEKGDIPEGYSVSREKKERFSLILESASTNQTSMYLCASSPEGLGNQPQHFGDGTRLSIL.